The sample holds one count of the clone carrying this T cell receptor beta chain. The data were obtained in a study of shared clonotypes between healthy human individuals. CDR1 LNHNV and CDR2 YYDKDF come from the germline V gene (reference sequence). V was trimmed by 7 bases and J by 0 bases, leaving 10 bases between them. CDR3 length equals 14 residues. Per the study methods: Because ImmunoSEQ provided only junction sequences with no quality scores, the filtering differed. The assay was immunoSEQ multiplex PCR, and TCRdb's table has in-frame clones only and misses some. For V, J and clone size, that table is used; D and trimming come from the DNA. Of approximately 1.5 million clones detected, around 98% appear once; the ten largest clones hold 0.4% to 0.55%.

The specimen sequenced was naive CD4+ T cells sorted from blood. Subset here: CD45RA+ positively selected. The chain has TRBV15 and TRBJ2-1; D possibly corresponds to TRBD2 (6 bases). The source is a man in his thirties or forties in good health. The CDR3 bases are TGTGCCACCACGGGACTCACCTCCTACAATGAGCAGTTCTTC. Protein sequence: CATTGLTSYNEQFF.